These 10 T cell receptor beta chains were sequenced from one sample in a study of shared clonotypes between healthy human individuals. Positively selected for CCR7, the CD45RO-negative cells used as naive CD8 cells excluded terminally differentiated effector memory CD45RA+ cells. Repertoires were generated with immunoSEQ multiplex PCR, while TCRdb's copy carries only in-frame clones and drops some. The sample contains under 600,000 clones, about 98% of which appear only once. The sequenced material came from naive CD8+ T cells sorted from blood. Receptors were obtained from a man aged 25-45 years in good health.

The J gene is TRBJ1-2, the V gene TRBV27, with 8 bases identical to TRBD1. CDR1 and CDR2 (germline): MNHEY, SMNVEV (reference sequence). The CDR3 loop spans 14 amino acids. V gave up 4 bases and J gave up 6 bases; unmatched junction bases: 7. The CDR3 region is CASSYQGATDGYTF. CDR3 sequence (DNA): TGTGCCAGCAGTTATCAGGGGGCGACGGATGGCTACACCTTC.

V is TRBV5-5 and J is TRBJ2-1, with 8 bases that match TRBD2. The germline CDR1 and CDR2 sequences are SGHKS and YYEKEE (reference sequence). V trimming: 10 bases; J trimming: 7 bases; junction bases outside the gene matches: 4. This CDR3 has 11 residues. The CDR3 spells CASKRGNEQFF. The CDR3 nucleotides read TGTGCCTCCAAGCGGGGGAATGAGCAGTTCTTC.

The CDR3 nucleotides read TGTGCCAGCACCTCCAAGGCTAGCGGGCCCTACAATGAGCAGTTCTTC. Encoded protein: CASTSKASGPYNEQFF. The chain employs TRBV9 and TRBJ2-1, with 8 bases aligning to TRBD2. This CDR3 is 16 amino acids long. Germline CDR1 SGDLS, CDR2 YYNGEE. V lost 6 bases to trimming and J lost 2 bases; unmatched junction nucleotides: 10.

This sequence joins TRBV27 and TRBJ2-7; no definite D call. The CDR3 spans 12 residues. The V gene's germline CDR1 is MNHEY and CDR2 SMNVEV (reference sequence). Trimming took off 2 bases at V and 5 bases at J, with 7 bases between the two ends. Here the CDR3 reads CASSLNEDEQYF. DNA of the CDR3: TGTGCCAGCAGTTTAAACGAGGACGAGCAGTACTTC.

The chain employs TRBV27 and TRBJ2-1, with 8 bases lining up with TRBD2. The CDR3 has 16 residues. With 7 bases clipped from V and 10 bases from J, the junction kept 18 bases outside the gene matches. Germline values: CDR1 MNHEY, CDR2 SMNVEV (reference sequence). The CDR3: CASTVRGREEAREQFF. The CDR3 bases are TGTGCCAGCACCGTCCGGGGGCGGGAGGAGGCACGGGAGCAGTTCTTC.

The rearrangement uses TRBV7-9 and TRBJ2-2; D is ambiguous. The V and J ends lost 5 bases and 0 bases respectively, with 13 bases between them. The CDR3 sequence is 16 residues long. Germline V CDR1 and CDR2: SEHNR, FQNEAQ (reference sequence). The CDR3 loop is CASSPKAAANTGELFF. The CDR3 DNA follows: TGTGCCAGCAGCCCCAAAGCAGCCGCGAACACCGGGGAGCTGTTTTTT.

The count of this clone is one. The chain links TRBV18 to TRBJ2-7; D not resolved. CDR1 and CDR2 from the germline V gene are KGHSH and LQKENI. The V and J ends lost 3 bases and 4 bases respectively, with 13 bases between them. The CDR3 is 14 residues long. The CDR3 DNA sequence: TGTGCCAGCTCACCCCCCGCTCAGATATACGAGCAGTACTTC. Translation gives CASSPPAQIYEQYF.

The rearrangement uses TRBV6-5 and TRBJ2-3; D is uncertain. This CDR3 comprises 13 residues. Germline CDR1 and CDR2: MNHEY and SVGAGI. V lost 2 bases and J 6 bases, leaving 9 bases between the germline ends. CDR3 in DNA: TGTGCCAGCAGTTACGGGCCCGAGGATACGCAGTATTTT. Its protein product is CASSYGPEDTQYF.

This sequence joins TRBV27 and TRBJ1-4; D remains unclear. Germline CDR1 MNHEY, CDR2 SMNVEV (reference sequence). Trimming removed 9 bases from V and 4 bases from J, with 12 bases in between. The CDR3 runs 13 residues. CDR3 sequence: CASSPTSNEKLFF. The CDR3 coding sequence is TGTGCCAGTTCACCCACAAGTAATGAAAAACTGTTTTTT. Filled out from reference TRBV27 and TRBJ1-4, the complete variable domain reads EAQVTQNPRYLITVTGKKLTVTCSQNMNHEYMSWYRQDPGLGLRQIYYSMNVEVTDKGDVPEGYKVSRKEKRNFPLILESPSPNQTSLYFCASSPTSNEKLFFGSGTQLSVL.

The genes are TRBV30 and TRBJ2-6; the match to TRBD1 covers 8 bases. CDR1 is GTSNPN and CDR2 is SVGIG in the germline V gene (reference sequence). V lost 5 bases and J lost 4; bases outside the gene matches: 4. CDR3 length: 14 amino acids. CDR3 coding DNA: TGTGCCTGGGACAGGGGTGCCGGGGCCAACGTCCTGACTTTC. Translated, it gives CAWDRGAGANVLTF.